The rows below give T cell receptor beta chains drawn from one sample of a study of shared clonotypes between healthy human individuals. TCRdb's table, derived via immunoSEQ multiplex PCR, lists solely in-frame clones and lacks some. The top ten hold approximately 0.2% of the sample, which has 760,000 or so clones, about 96% seen once. Input material: naive CD8+ T cells sorted from blood. These TCRs come from a man aged 25-45 years in good health. Each CDR3 is given with its conserved first and last residue. Each record gives: V gene, J gene, clone size, D gene, CDR3 protein, CDR3 DNA. The D gene is left open where the match is weak. Clone size is not always given. Where it is, it says once, few, many or a class for expanded clones.

>TRBV11-2|TRBJ1-4|-|TRBD1
CASSLYADRVDFNEKLFF
TGTGCCAGCAGTCTATACGCGGACAGGGTAGATTTTAATGAAAAACTGTTTTTT
>TRBV15|TRBJ1-1|-|TRBD1
CATSRDRGQVGAFF
TGTGCCACCAGCAGAGACCGGGGACAGGTCGGAGCTTTCTTT
>TRBV5-8|TRBJ2-7|-|-
CASSPGPRTYEQYF
TGTGCCAGCAGCCCGGGACCGAGGACCTACGAGCAGTACTTC
>TRBV25-1|TRBJ2-2|-|-
CASSLRTGELFF
TGTGCCAGCAGTTTAAGGACCGGGGAGCTGTTTTTT
>TRBV11-2|TRBJ2-1|-|-
CASSSGDSYNEQFF
TGTGCCAGCAGCTCGGGGGACTCGTACAATGAGCAGTTCTTC
>TRBV5-4|TRBJ2-7|-|TRBD2
CASSQLERGTEQYF
TGTGCCAGCAGCCAATTGGAGCGGGGGACAGAGCAGTACTTC
>TRBV9|TRBJ1-2|-|TRBD1
CASSVGQGGYGYTF
TGTGCCAGCAGCGTAGGGCAGGGGGGCTATGGCTACACCTTC
>TRBV6-5|TRBJ2-3|-|-
CASSYSSGSTDTQYF
TGTGCCAGCAGTTACTCCAGCGGCAGCACAGATACGCAGTATTTT
>TRBV9|TRBJ2-1|-|TRBD2
CASSVGGRIDEQFF
TGTGCCAGCAGCGTAGGCGGGAGAATCGATGAGCAGTTCTTC
>TRBV15|TRBJ2-7|-|-
CATSSSNSYYEQYF
TGTGCCACCAGCAGCTCTAACTCGTACTACGAGCAGTACTTC
>TRBV5-1|TRBJ2-1|once|-
CASSFPQGTGNEQFF
TGCGCCAGCAGCTTTCCCCAGGGGACGGGCAATGAGCAGTTCTTC
>TRBV27|TRBJ2-1|-|-
CASKITGTYNEQFF
TGTGCCAGCAAGATAACCGGGACCTACAATGAGCAGTTCTTC
>TRBV10-3|TRBJ2-5|-|-
CAISGSQGIQETQYF
TGTGCCATCAGTGGGTCCCAAGGGATCCAAGAGACCCAGTACTTC
>TRBV29-1|TRBJ2-7|-|-
CSVEDRGQSSYEQYF
TGCAGCGTTGAAGATCGCGGACAGAGCTCCTACGAGCAGTACTTC
>TRBV14|TRBJ1-1|-|-
CASSGRVTEAFF
TGTGCCAGCAGCGGACGAGTAACTGAAGCTTTCTTT
>TRBV5-5|TRBJ2-6|-|TRBD1
CASSRGTGVSGANVLTF
TGTGCCAGCAGCCGCGGGACAGGGGTCTCTGGGGCCAACGTCCTGACTTTC
>TRBV5-1|TRBJ2-1|-|-
CASRAQGYNEQFF
TGCGCCAGCAGGGCACAGGGCTACAATGAGCAGTTCTTC
>TRBV7-9|TRBJ1-2|-|TRBD1
CASSLTTGFYGYTF
TGTGCCAGCAGCTTAACGACAGGGTTCTATGGCTACACCTTC
>TRBV9|TRBJ2-2|-|-
CASSPSHGSGELFF
TGTGCCAGCAGCCCAAGCCACGGGTCCGGGGAGCTGTTTTTT
>TRBV28|TRBJ1-1|-|-
CASSWATPNTEAFF
TGTGCCAGCAGTTGGGCCACACCGAACACTGAAGCTTTCTTT
>TRBV27|TRBJ2-7|-|-
CASSLTSSYEQYF
TGTGCCAGCAGTTTAACCAGCTCCTACGAGCAGTACTTC
>TRBV5-6|TRBJ2-7|-|-
CASSWDLYEQYF
TGTGCCAGCAGCTGGGACCTCTACGAGCAGTACTTC
>TRBV7-9|TRBJ2-5|-|-
CASSLGGSRETQYF
TGTGCCAGCAGCTTAGGGGGGTCGCGAGAGACCCAGTACTTC
>TRBV4-1|TRBJ2-7|once|-
CASSQENLYEQYF
TGCGCCAGCAGCCAAGAAAACCTGTACGAGCAGTACTTC
>TRBV10-1|TRBJ1-1|-|-
CASSESRQYTEAFF
TGCGCCAGCAGTGAGTCGAGACAGTACACTGAAGCTTTCTTT
>TRBV5-5|TRBJ2-3|-|-
CASSFFGSSTDTQYF
TGTGCCAGCAGCTTCTTCGGATCTAGCACAGATACGCAGTATTTT
>TRBV13|TRBJ1-4|once|-
CASSRGIGFEKLFF
TGTGCCAGCTCCAGGGGAATCGGTTTTGAAAAACTGTTTTTT
>TRBV27|TRBJ1-2|-|-
CASSFGASNYGYTF
TGTGCCAGCAGTTTTGGGGCCTCAAACTATGGCTACACCTTC
>TRBV13|TRBJ1-1|-|TRBD1
CASSLVGQGPKNTEAFF
TGTGCCAGCAGCTTAGTAGGACAGGGCCCCAAGAACACTGAAGCTTTCTTT
>TRBV27|TRBJ2-7|-|-
CASSLSGRQSYEQYF
TGTGCCAGCAGTTTATCTGGCAGGCAGTCCTACGAGCAGTACTTC
>TRBV10-2|TRBJ1-1|-|-
CASSGATVMNTEAFF
TGCGCCAGCAGTGGGGCGACGGTCATGAACACTGAAGCTTTCTTT
>TRBV28|TRBJ2-6|-|TRBD1
CASMKTGVSSGANVLTF
TGTGCCAGCATGAAGACAGGGGTTTCCTCTGGGGCCAACGTCCTGACTTTC
>TRBV4-2|TRBJ2-2|-|TRBD2
CASSHTGGGLAGVANTGELFF
TGTGCCAGCAGCCATACCGGAGGGGGACTAGCGGGAGTCGCGAACACCGGGGAGCTGTTTTTT
>TRBV11-2|TRBJ2-3|-|-
CASSYNRGWDTDTQYF
TGTGCCAGCAGTTATAACCGGGGATGGGACACAGATACGCAGTATTTT
>TRBV27|TRBJ2-5|-|-
CASSLNSYRVETQYF
TGTGCCAGCAGTTTAAATTCTTACAGGGTTGAGACCCAGTACTTC
>TRBV7-9|TRBJ2-7|-|-
CASSSTSYEQYF
TGTGCCAGCAGCTCCACTAGCTACGAGCAGTACTTC
>TRBV28|TRBJ2-2|-|-
CASNTRVYTGELFF
TGTGCCAGCAACACTCGCGTTTACACCGGGGAGCTGTTTTTT
>TRBV27|TRBJ1-1|-|-
CASSGNTNTEAFF
TGTGCCAGCAGTGGCAACACCAACACTGAAGCTTTCTTT
>TRBV6-6|TRBJ2-1|-|TRBD1
CASRDRYYNEQFF
TGTGCCAGCCGGGACAGATACTACAATGAGCAGTTCTTC
>TRBV29-1|TRBJ1-2|once|-
CSVPLTSSYTF
TGCAGCGTTCCTCTCACAAGCAGCTACACCTTC
>TRBV4-3|TRBJ2-7|-|TRBD2
CASSQGAVSGIYEQYF
TGCGCCAGCAGCCAAGGGGCTGTTAGCGGGATCTACGAGCAGTACTTC
>TRBV7-6|TRBJ2-5|-|-
CATLEGVEETQYF
TGTGCCACCCTCGAAGGGGTCGAGGAGACCCAGTACTTC
>TRBV27|TRBJ1-1|once|-
CASSLSWGLEAFF
TGTGCCAGCAGTTTATCGTGGGGACTTGAAGCTTTCTTT
>TRBV28|TRBJ2-3|-|-
CASSLFGGQSTDTQYF
TGTGCCAGCAGTTTATTCGGGGGGCAGAGCACAGATACGCAGTATTTT
>TRBV11-2|TRBJ2-3|-|-
CASSLEPGEDTQYF
TGTGCCAGCAGCTTAGAACCGGGGGAAGATACGCAGTATTTT
>TRBV2|TRBJ2-7|once|-
CASSDLGGEQYF
TGTGCCAGCAGTGATCTGGGTGGCGAGCAGTACTTC
>TRBV6-1|TRBJ1-2|-|-
CASSERTVNYGYTF
TGTGCCAGCAGTGAAAGGACGGTTAACTATGGCTACACCTTC
>TRBV18|TRBJ2-1|-|-
CASSPQGTPKLDNEQFF
TGTGCCAGCTCACCACAGGGCACACCGAAGCTGGACAATGAGCAGTTCTTC
>TRBV10-3|TRBJ2-7|-|-
CAISESKREQYF
TGTGCCATCAGTGAGTCAAAGAGAGAGCAGTACTTC
>TRBV9|TRBJ2-3|once|-
CASSVEVGDTQYF
TGTGCCAGCAGCGTAGAGGTTGGGGATACGCAGTATTTT
>TRBV19|TRBJ2-7|-|-
CASSMTVIPYEQYF
TGTGCCAGTAGTATGACAGTGATCCCCTACGAGCAGTACTTC